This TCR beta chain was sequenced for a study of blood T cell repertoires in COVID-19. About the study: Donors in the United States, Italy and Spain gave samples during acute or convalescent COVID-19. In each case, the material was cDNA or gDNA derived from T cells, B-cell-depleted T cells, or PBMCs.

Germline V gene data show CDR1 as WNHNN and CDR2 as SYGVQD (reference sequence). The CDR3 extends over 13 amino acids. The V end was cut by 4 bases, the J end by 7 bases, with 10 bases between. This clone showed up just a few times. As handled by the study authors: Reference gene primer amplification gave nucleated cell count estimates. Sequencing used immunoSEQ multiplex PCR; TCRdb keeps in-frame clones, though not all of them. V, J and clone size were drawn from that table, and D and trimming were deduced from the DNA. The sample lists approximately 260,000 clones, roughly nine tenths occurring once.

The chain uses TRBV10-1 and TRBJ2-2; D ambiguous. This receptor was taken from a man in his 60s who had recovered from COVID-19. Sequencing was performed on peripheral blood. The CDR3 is CASSVAGGGELFF. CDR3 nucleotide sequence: TGCGCCAGCAGTGTAGCCGGTGGCGGGGAGCTGTTTTTT.